This TCR beta chain is from a study of blood T cell repertoires in COVID-19. The wider study: Samples taken during acute and convalescent COVID-19 were collected in the United States, Italy and Spain. T cells, B-cell-depleted T cells, or PBMCs supplied cDNA or gDNA.

Only in-frame clones appear in the TCRdb table, and some are missing; sequencing was by immunoSEQ multiplex PCR. The sample gives roughly 250,000 clones, 90% of which show up once; around 0.87% is in the top ten. V shed 5 bases and J 3 bases; nucleotides not matched to a gene: 3. The CDR3 consists of 14 residues. Germline V CDR1 and CDR2: ENHRY, SYGVKD. In assigning cohorts, the study relied on participant-reported clinical history. Exposed volunteers were people who met a COVID-19 case within 2 weeks before study entry. The source of this sequence is a man between 45 and 60 years old who had been exposed to COVID-19. What was sequenced was PBMCs or T cells enriched from blood (not recorded which). The V and J genes are TRBV10-3 and TRBJ2-2, with TRBD1 matching 7 bases. The CDR3 DNA reads TGTGCCATCAGTCCGCAGGGGGACACCGGGGAGCTGTTTTTT. The encoded protein is CAISPQGDTGELFF.